This T cell receptor (beta chain) appears in the sequencing data of a study of T cell changes during pregnancy in multiple sclerosis (dated by TCRdb to the late 2010s). For the study in its entirety: In women with multiple sclerosis, the researchers looked at how the T cell repertoire shifted as pregnancy progressed.

There are 13 amino acids in the CDR3, from cysteine to phenylalanine inclusive. The sequence is cut down to CDR3 DNA, 39 bases in frame from base 1. Deletion took 5 bases off V and 6 bases off J, with a span of 13 bases between the germline ends. The germline V gene specifies MNHEY as CDR1 and SVGAGI as CDR2. Comment on this clone: Its antigen is unknown. No base-level quality is on record; no much larger clone is a single base apart.

The library was prepared using the immunoSEQ multiplex PCR assay. The immuneACCESS repertoire file appears here via TCRdb, limited to in-frame rearrangements. These files lack a portion of the clones; in checked studies, under half of the deficit traces to unresolved V genes, and the cause of the others is not known. The sample includes tens of thousands of clones, with 96% observed a single time. Of the sample, roughly 2.3% is held by the ten largest clones. This clonotype was sampled from a female donor with multiple sclerosis, enrolled in a pregnancy study. This chain is built from TRBV6-5 and TRBJ1-2; tentative D gene TRBD1, with 6 bases matching. Sequenced material: CD8+ T cells from peripheral blood mononuclear cells, taken after pregnancy. The CDR3: CASSRDTPDGYTF. In nucleotides, the sequence is TGTGCCAGCAGTCGGGACACCCCGGATGGCTACACCTTC.